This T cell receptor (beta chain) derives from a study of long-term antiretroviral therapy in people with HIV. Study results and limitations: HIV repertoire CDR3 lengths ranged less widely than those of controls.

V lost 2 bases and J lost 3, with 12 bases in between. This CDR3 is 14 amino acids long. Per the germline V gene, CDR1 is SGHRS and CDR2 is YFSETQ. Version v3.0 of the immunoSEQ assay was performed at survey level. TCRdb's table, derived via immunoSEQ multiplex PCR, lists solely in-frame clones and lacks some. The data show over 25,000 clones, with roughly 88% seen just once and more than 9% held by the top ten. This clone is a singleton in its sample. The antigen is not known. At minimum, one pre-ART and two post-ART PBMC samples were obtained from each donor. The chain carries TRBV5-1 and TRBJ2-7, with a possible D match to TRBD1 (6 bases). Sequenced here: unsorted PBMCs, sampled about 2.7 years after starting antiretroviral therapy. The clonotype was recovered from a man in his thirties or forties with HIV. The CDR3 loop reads CASSLQGQGYEQYF. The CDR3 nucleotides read TGCGCCAGCAGCTTACAGGGTCAGGGCTACGAGCAGTACTTC.